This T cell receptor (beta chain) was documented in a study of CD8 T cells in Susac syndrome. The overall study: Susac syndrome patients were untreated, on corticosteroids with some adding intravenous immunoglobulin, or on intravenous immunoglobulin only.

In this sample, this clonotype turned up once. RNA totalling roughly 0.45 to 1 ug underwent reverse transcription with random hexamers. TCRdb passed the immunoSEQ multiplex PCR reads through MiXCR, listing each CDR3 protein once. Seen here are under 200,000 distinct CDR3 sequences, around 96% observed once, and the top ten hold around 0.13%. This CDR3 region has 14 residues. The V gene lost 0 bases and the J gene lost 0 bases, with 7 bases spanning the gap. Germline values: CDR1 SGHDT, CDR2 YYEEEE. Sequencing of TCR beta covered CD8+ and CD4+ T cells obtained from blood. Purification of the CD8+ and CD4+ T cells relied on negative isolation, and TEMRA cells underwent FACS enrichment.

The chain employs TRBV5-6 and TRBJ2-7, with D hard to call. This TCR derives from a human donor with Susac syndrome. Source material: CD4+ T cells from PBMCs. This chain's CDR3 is CASSLGRASYEQYF. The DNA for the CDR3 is TGTGCCAGCAGCTTGGGACGGGCCTCCTACGAGCAGTACTTC.